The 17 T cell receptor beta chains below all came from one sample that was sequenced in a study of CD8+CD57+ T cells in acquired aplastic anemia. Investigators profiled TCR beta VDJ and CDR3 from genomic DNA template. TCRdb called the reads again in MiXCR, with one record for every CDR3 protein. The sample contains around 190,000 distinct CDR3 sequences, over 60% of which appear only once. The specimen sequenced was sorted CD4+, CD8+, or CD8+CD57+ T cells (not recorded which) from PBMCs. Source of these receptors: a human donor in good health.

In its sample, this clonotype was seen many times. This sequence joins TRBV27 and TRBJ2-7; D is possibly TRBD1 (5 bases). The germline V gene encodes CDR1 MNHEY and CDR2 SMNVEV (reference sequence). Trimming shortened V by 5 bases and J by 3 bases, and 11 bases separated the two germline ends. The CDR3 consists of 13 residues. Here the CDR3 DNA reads TGTGCCAGCAGTCAAGGGGTCGGCTACGAGCAGTACTTC. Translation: CASSQGVGYEQYF.

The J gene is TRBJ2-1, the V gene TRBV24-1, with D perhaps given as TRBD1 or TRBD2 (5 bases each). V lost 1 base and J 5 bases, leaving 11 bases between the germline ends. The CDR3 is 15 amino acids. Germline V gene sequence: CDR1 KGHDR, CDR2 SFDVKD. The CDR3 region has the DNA TGTGCCACCAGTGATTTTAGGGACGGGAACAATGAGCAGTTCTTC. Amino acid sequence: CATSDFRDGNNEQFF.

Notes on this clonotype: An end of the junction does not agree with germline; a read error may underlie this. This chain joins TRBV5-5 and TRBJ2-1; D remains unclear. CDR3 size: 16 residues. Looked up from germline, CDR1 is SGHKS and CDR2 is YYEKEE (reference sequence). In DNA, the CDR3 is TGTGCCAGCAGCTATCGACTTTCGGACGGGTTGAATGAGCAGCTCTTC. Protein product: CASSYRLSDGLNEQLF.

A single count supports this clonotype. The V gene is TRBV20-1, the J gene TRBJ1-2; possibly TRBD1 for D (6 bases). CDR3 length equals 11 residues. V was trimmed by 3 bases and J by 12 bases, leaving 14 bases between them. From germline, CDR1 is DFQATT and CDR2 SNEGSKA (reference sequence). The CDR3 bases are TGCAGTGCTAGGGGTGGGACATGGCACACCTTC. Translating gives CSARGGTWHTF.

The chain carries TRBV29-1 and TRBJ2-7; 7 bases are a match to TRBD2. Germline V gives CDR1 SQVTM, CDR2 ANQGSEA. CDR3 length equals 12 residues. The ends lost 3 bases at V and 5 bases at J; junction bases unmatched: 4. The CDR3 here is CSVDRGGNEQYF. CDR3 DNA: TGCAGCGTTGATAGGGGAGGGAACGAGCAGTACTTC.

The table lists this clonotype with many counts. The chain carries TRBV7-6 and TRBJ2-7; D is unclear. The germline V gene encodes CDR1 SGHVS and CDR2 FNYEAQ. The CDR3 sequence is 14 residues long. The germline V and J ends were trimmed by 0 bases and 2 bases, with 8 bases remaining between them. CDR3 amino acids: CASSLAVTTYEQYF. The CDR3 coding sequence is TGTGCCAGCAGCTTAGCGGTCACTACCTACGAGCAGTACTTC.

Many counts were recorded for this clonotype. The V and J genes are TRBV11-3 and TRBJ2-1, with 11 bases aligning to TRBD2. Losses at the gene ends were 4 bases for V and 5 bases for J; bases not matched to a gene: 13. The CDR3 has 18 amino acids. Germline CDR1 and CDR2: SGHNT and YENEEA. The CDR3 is CASSSRFPGLAENNEQFF. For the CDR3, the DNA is TGTGCCAGCAGCTCGAGATTCCCGGGACTAGCGGAAAACAATGAGCAGTTCTTC.

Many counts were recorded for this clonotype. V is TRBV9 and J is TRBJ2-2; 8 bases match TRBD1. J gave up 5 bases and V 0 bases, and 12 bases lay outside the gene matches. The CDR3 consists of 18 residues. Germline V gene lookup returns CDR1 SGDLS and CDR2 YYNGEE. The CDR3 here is CASSVAQGAVPITGELFF. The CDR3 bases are TGTGCCAGCAGCGTAGCGCAGGGGGCAGTTCCTATTACCGGGGAGCTGTTTTTT. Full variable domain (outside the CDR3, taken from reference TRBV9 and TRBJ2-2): DSGVTQTPKHLITATGQRVTLRCSPRSGDLSVYWYQQSLDQGLQFLIQYYNGEERAKGNILERFSAQQFPDLHSELNLSSLELGDSALYFCASSVAQGAVPITGELFFGEGSRLTVL.

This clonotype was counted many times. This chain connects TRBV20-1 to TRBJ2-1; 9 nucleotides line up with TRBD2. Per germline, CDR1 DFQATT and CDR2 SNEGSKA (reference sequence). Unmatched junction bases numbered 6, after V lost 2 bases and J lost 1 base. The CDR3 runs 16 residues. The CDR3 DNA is TGCAGTGCTAGACCGACTAGCGGTAGATCCTACAATGAGCAGTTCTTC. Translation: CSARPTSGRSYNEQFF.

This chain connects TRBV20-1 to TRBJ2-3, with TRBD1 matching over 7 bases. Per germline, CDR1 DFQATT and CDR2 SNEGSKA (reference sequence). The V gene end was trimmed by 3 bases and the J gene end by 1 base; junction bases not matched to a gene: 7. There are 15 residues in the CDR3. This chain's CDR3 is CSASLQGTGTDTQYF. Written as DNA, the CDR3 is TGCAGTGCTAGCCTACAGGGGACGGGCACAGATACGCAGTATTTT.

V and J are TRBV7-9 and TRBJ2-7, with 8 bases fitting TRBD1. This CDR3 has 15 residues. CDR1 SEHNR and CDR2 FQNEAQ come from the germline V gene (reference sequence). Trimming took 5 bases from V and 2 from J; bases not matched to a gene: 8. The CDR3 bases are TGTGCCAGCAGCGGCGGGACAGGTAACACCTACGAGCAGTACTTC. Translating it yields CASSGGTGNTYEQYF.

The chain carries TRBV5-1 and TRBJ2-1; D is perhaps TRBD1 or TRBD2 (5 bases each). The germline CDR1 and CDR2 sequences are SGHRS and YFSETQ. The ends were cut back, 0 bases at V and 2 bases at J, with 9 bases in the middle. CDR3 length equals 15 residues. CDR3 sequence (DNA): TGCGCCAGCAGCTTGGCGGGGCAAACCTACAATGAGCAGTTCTTC. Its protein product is CASSLAGQTYNEQFF. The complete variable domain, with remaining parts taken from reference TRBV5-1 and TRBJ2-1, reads KAGVTQTPRYLIKTRGQQVTLSCSPISGHRSVSWYQQTPGQGLQFLFEYFSETQRNKGNFPGRFSGRQFSNSRSEMNVSTLELGDSALYLCASSLAGQTYNEQFFGPGTRLTVL.

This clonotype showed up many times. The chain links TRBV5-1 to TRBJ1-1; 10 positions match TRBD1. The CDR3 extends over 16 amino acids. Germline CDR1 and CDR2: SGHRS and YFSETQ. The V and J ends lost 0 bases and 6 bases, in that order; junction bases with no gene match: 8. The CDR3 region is CASSLVTGGVDPEAFF. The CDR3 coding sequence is TGCGCCAGCAGCTTGGTGACAGGGGGCGTAGATCCTGAAGCTTTCTTT.

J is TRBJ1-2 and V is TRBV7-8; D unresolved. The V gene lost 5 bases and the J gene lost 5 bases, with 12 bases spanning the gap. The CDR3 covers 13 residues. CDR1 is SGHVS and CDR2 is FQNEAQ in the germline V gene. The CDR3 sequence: CASSLPGIYGYTF. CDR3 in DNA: TGTGCCAGCAGCCTCCCCGGGATTTATGGCTACACCTTC.

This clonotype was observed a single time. CDR3 loop: CASSLRGRMNTEAFF. CDR3 in DNA: TGTGCCAGCAGCTTACGGGGCAGAATGAACACTGAAGCTTTCTTT. V and J are TRBV7-2 and TRBJ1-1; possible D gene TRBD1, 5 bases. Germline loops: CDR1 SGHTA, CDR2 FQGNSA. This CDR3 is 15 amino acids long. V dropped 2 bases and J dropped 0 bases, with 10 bases sitting between them.

As DNA, the CDR3 is TGTGCCAGCAGTGAAAGAGCGTTTGGACAGGGTAATATTTTGGATACGCAGTATTTT. Amino acid sequence: CASSERAFGQGNILDTQYF. The chain uses TRBV2 and TRBJ2-3; 8 nucleotides agree with TRBD1. Germline loops: CDR1 SNHLY, CDR2 FYNNEI. There are 19 residues in the CDR3. V lost 2 bases, J lost 6 bases, and 19 bases stayed unmatched.

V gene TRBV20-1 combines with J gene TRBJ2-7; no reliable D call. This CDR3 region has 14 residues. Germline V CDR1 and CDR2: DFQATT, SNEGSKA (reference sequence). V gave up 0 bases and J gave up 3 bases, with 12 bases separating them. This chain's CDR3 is CSARDPQGNYEQYF. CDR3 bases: TGCAGTGCTAGAGATCCGCAAGGTAACTACGAGCAGTACTTC.